Below are 17 T cell receptor beta chains sequenced from a single sample in a study of CD8 T cells in ankylosing spondylitis. TCRdb used MiXCR to reprocess the 5' RACE reads, holding one entry per CDR3 protein. The sample yields approximately 250,000 distinct CDR3 sequences, roughly a quarter seen once. What was sequenced was blood, either unsorted or a sorted T cell fraction (not recorded which). Receptors originate from a male donor with ankylosing spondylitis or in good health (not recorded which).

This clonotype was observed a handful of times. V and J are TRBV6-1 and TRBJ2-2; TRBD1 or TRBD2 may be the D gene (5 bases each). Germline V CDR1 and CDR2: MNHNS, SASEGT. V lost 6 bases to trimming and J lost 3 bases, with 17 bases between them. This CDR3 comprises 16 residues. This CDR3 reads CASSLTRVRDTGELFF. The CDR3 nucleotides are TGTGCCAGCAGCCTCACCAGGGTGAGGGACACCGGGGAGCTGTTTTTT.

The table lists this clonotype with a few counts. The chain has TRBV20-1 and TRBJ2-3; 9 bases are shared with TRBD2. Trimming cost V 6 bases and J 2 bases; bases outside gene matches: 9. CDR1 DFQATT and CDR2 SNEGSKA come from the germline V gene (reference sequence). This CDR3 has 15 residues. DNA for the CDR3: TGCAGTGCCCGACAAGCGGGGGGATCCACAGATACGCAGTATTTT. Encoded protein: CSARQAGGSTDTQYF.

The chain joins TRBV11-2 to TRBJ2-2; 8 positions match TRBD1. The junction had 7 bases not matched to a gene; V was cut back by 6 bases and J by 1 base. Germline V gene lookup returns CDR1 SGHAT and CDR2 FQNNGV. The CDR3 has 16 amino acids. CDR3 coding DNA: TGTGCCAGCAGACCCCTGGGGACAGGGAACACCGGGGAGCTGTTTTTT. Its translation: CASRPLGTGNTGELFF. The variable domain in full, completed from reference TRBV11-2 and TRBJ2-2, reads EAGVAQSPRYKIIEKRQSVAFWCNPISGHATLYWYQQILGQGPKLLIQFQNNGVVDDSQLPKDRFSAERLKGVDSTLKIQPAKLEDSAVYLCASRPLGTGNTGELFFGEGSRLTVL.

V and J are TRBV2 and TRBJ2-1, with a possible D match to TRBD1 (5 bases). V lost 2 bases and J 7 bases, leaving 18 bases between the germline ends. This CDR3 contains 16 residues. Looked up from germline, CDR1 is SNHLY and CDR2 is FYNNEI. CDR3 bases: TGTGCCAGCAGTGAATCGGCAGGGTTTTCTCGGAATGAGCAGTTCTTC. Its translation: CASSESAGFSRNEQFF.

The chain joins TRBV2 to TRBJ2-5; 8 bases agree with TRBD1. The CDR3 spans 13 residues. The V and J ends lost 6 bases and 11 bases, in that order; junction bases with no gene match: 11. CDR1 is SNHLY and CDR2 is FYNNEI in the germline V gene. The CDR3 nucleotides read TGTGCCAGCAGGATGGACAGGGTCAGGGAGCAGTACTTC. This codes for CASRMDRVREQYF.

At least ten counts were recorded for this clonotype. The V and J genes are TRBV12-3 or TRBV12-4 and TRBJ2-2, with a possible D match to TRBD1 (6 bases). This CDR3 is built from 15 residues. V was clipped by 3 bases and J by 2 bases, with 10 bases between them. The CDR3 loop reads CASSFPGTNTGELFF. CDR3 bases: TGTGCCAGCAGTTTCCCCGGGACAAACACCGGGGAGCTGTTTTTT.

This clonotype was seen more than once but under ten times. V usage is TRBV18 and J usage is TRBJ1-5; unclear D gene. The germline V and J ends were trimmed by 5 bases and 4 bases, with 9 bases remaining between them. Per germline, CDR1 KGHSH and CDR2 LQKENI. The CDR3 spans 13 residues. CDR3 nucleotides: TGTGCCAGCTCAGCCTGGGGTAATCAGCCCCAGCATTTT. Translated, it gives CASSAWGNQPQHF.

This clonotype has only a few counts. The chain recombines TRBV20-1 with TRBJ2-7, with D perhaps matching TRBD1 (6 bases). Trimming pared 4 bases from V and 2 bases from J, leaving 12 bases between. The CDR3 runs to 13 residues. The germline V gene has CDR1 DFQATT and CDR2 SNEGSKA (reference sequence). The CDR3 region is CSATEPGAYEQYF. The CDR3 DNA is TGCAGTGCTACCGAGCCAGGGGCCTACGAGCAGTACTTC.

This clonotype was recorded many times. The rearrangement joins TRBV6-4 to TRBJ2-2, with D maybe TRBD2 (6 bases). Deletions cut 2 bases from V and 6 bases from J, with 22 bases between. Germline V CDR1 and CDR2: MRHNA, SNTAGT. CDR3 length: 18 amino acids. The CDR3 DNA reads as TGTGCCAGCAGTGACCCCGGGACTCCCCTCCACCTACCCGGGGAGCTGTTTTTT. It translates to CASSDPGTPLHLPGELFF.

The chain carries TRBV4-2 and TRBJ1-5, with D possibly TRBD1 on 5 matching bases. The length of the CDR3 is 15 residues. Between the trimmed V and J ends, which lost 1 base and 4 bases, there was a span of 11 bases. The V gene's germline CDR1 is LGHNA and CDR2 YNFKEQ. The CDR3 DNA reads as TGTGCCAGCAGCCAAGTGGACGGACAAAATCAGCCCCAGCATTTT. Encoded protein: CASSQVDGQNQPQHF.

This rearrangement joins TRBV20-1 to TRBJ2-2; 7 positions agree with TRBD1. Germline CDR1 is DFQATT and CDR2 is SNEGSKA (reference sequence). The CDR3 has 14 amino acids. J was trimmed by 8 bases and V by 4 bases; bases with no gene match: 10. The DNA for the CDR3 is TGCAGTGCTACCCGGGACAGCGGAGCGGGGGAGCTGTTTTTT. Translating gives CSATRDSGAGELFF.

At least ten counts were recorded for this clonotype. The V call is TRBV5-1, the J call TRBJ2-7; 10 bases align to TRBD1. In germline, CDR1 is SGHRS, CDR2 YFSETQ. The CDR3 is 14 amino acids. With V trimmed by 0 bases and J by 6 bases, 3 bases remained unmatched. The CDR3 reads CASSLAGQGPEQYF. CDR3 in DNA: TGCGCCAGCAGCTTGGCGGGACAGGGGCCCGAGCAGTACTTC.

This clonotype was seen at least ten times. The J gene is TRBJ1-6, the V gene TRBV5-1; tentatively, D is TRBD1 (6 bases). The V end lost 4 bases, the J end lost 2 bases, and 7 bases lay between the germline ends. Germline CDR1 reads SGHRS; CDR2 reads YFSETQ. CDR3 length: 14 residues. CDR3 amino acids: CASSEGAYNSPLHF. CDR3 nucleotide sequence: TGCGCCAGCAGCGAGGGGGCCTATAATTCACCCCTCCACTTT.

In its sample, this clonotype was seen many times. The chain employs TRBV20-1 and TRBJ2-1, with 13 bases identical to TRBD2. CDR1 is DFQATT, CDR2 SNEGSKA, per germline (reference sequence). The CDR3 totals 15 residues. Trimming took 5 bases from V and 4 from J; bases not matched to a gene: 5. This CDR3 reads CSARTSGGHYNEQFF. In DNA form, the CDR3 reads TGCAGTGCTCGGACTAGCGGGGGCCATTACAATGAGCAGTTCTTC.

The J gene is TRBJ2-7, the V gene TRBV6-1, with D perhaps assigned TRBD1 or TRBD2 (7 bases each). The CDR3 has 14 amino acids. Germline CDR1 is MNHNS and CDR2 is SASEGT. The ends were cut back, 6 bases at V and 1 base at J, with 13 bases in the middle. The DNA for the CDR3 is TGTGCCAGCAGCCAGGGGGGGCGTTCCTACGAGCAGTACTTC. It is translated as CASSQGGRSYEQYF.

V gene TRBV20-1 combines with J gene TRBJ2-6, with D possibly being TRBD1 (6 bases). The CDR3 consists of 19 residues. Germline assignment: CDR1 DFQATT and CDR2 SNEGSKA (reference sequence). V was pared by 6 bases and J by 0 bases, with 24 bases between. CDR3 nucleotides: TGCAGTGCCGCCCGGACTGGGACAACTTGGGGCTCTGGGGCCAACGTCCTGACTTTC. This translates into CSAARTGTTWGSGANVLTF.

This clonotype was detected a few times. The rearrangement links TRBV10-3 to TRBJ2-7, with 9 bases fitting TRBD1. Germline lookup yields CDR1 ENHRY and CDR2 SYGVKD. V lost 0 bases and J lost 4; bases outside the gene matches: 4. The CDR3 is 15 amino acids. The CDR3 DNA sequence: TGTGCCATCAGTGAGTCGGGGACAGGGAGGTACGAGCAGTACTTC. Translated, it gives CAISESGTGRYEQYF.